This TCR beta chain was captured by sequencing in a study of T-cell reconstitution after alpha-beta-depleted transplantation in children. Study results and limitations: One year post-transplant, T-cell counts and diversity were largely derived from T cells produced anew. Surviving recipient T cells and thymic progenitors accounted for the high day-60 TCRbeta diversity observed in some patients.

The CDR3 loop spans 12 amino acids. The germline CDR1 and CDR2 sequences are KGHDR and SFDVKD. Trimming cost V 4 bases and J 1 base, with 4 bases left between them. The TCRbeta library incorporated unique molecular identifiers. TCRdb ran MiXCR on the PCR reads and lists one entry per CDR3 protein. This sample yields more than 40,000 distinct CDR3 sequences, of which approximately 8.7% are seen a single time; 25% to 30% belongs to the top ten. In this sample, this clonotype turned up many times. Its specificity is not known. The genes are TRBV24-1 and TRBJ2-7; unclear D gene. This TCR was sampled from a male patient between 2 and 15 years old who had a stem cell transplant for chronic granulomatous disease, so the T cells may come from the graft donor. Here the sequenced sample was PBMCs, mostly from graft donor cells, taken 60 days after TCRalphabeta/CD19-depleted stem cell transplant. This chain's CDR3 is CATSDSSYEQYF. The CDR3 bases are TGTGCCACCAGTGACTCGTCCTACGAGCAGTACTTC.